The 32 T cell receptor beta chains given below trace back to one sample, sequenced in a study of blood T cell repertoires in COVID-19. Libraries were prepared by immunoSEQ multiplex PCR; TCRdb keeps only in-frame clonotypes and omits some of them. The profile shows under 35,000 clones, approximately 80% of them singletons. The sample consisted of peripheral blood. The source of these receptors is an elderly man with acute or convalescent COVID-19.

The chain carries TRBV9 and TRBJ2-2; D ambiguous. CDR1 and CDR2 from the germline V gene are SGDLS and YYNGEE. The CDR3 spans 13 residues. V dropped 0 bases and J dropped 5 bases, with 5 bases sitting between them. The CDR3, as DNA: TGTGCCAGCAGCGTAGTAGAAACCGGGGAGCTGTTTTTT. Translation gives CASSVVETGELFF.

The DNA of the CDR3 is TGTGCCAGTAGCATTTTTTTTAGCGTTTCAGAGACCCAGTACTTC. Residues: CASSIFFSVSETQYF. The chain uses TRBV19 and TRBJ2-5, with D possibly TRBD2 on 5 matching bases. The CDR3 extends over 15 amino acids. With 6 bases removed from V and 4 bases from J, the gap between germline ends came to 18 bases. From germline, CDR1 is LNHDA and CDR2 SQIVND (reference sequence).

The genes are TRBV19 and TRBJ1-5, with no clear D. Germline V lookup: CDR1 LNHDA, CDR2 SQIVND (reference sequence). The V end lost 3 bases, the J end lost 3 bases, and 6 bases lay between the germline ends. The length of the CDR3 is 13 residues. For the CDR3, the DNA is TGTGCCAGTAGTATCCCTACCAATCAGCCCCAGCATTTT. Its protein is CASSIPTNQPQHF.

The chain is built from TRBV28 and TRBJ2-7; possibly TRBD1 for D (5 bases). The CDR3 loop spans 12 amino acids. Germline CDR1 is MDHEN and CDR2 is SYDVKM. Trimming took 7 bases from V and 3 from J, leaving 10 bases between them. The CDR3 loop reads CASTSTGYEQYF. CDR3 coding DNA: TGTGCCAGCACTTCAACAGGCTACGAGCAGTACTTC.

This clone was detected a few times. The rearrangement uses TRBV3-1 (or the pseudogene TRBV3-2) and TRBJ1-6; the D is unclear. Deletions cut 0 bases from V and 0 bases from J, with 12 bases between. CDR1 and CDR2 from the germline V gene are LGHDT and YNNKEL (reference sequence). The CDR3 runs 18 residues. CDR3 region: CASSQDKRLSSYNSPLHF. The CDR3 DNA is TGTGCCAGCAGCCAAGATAAGCGTTTAAGCTCCTATAATTCACCCCTCCACTTT.

The chain joins TRBV7-2 to TRBJ1-4; possibly TRBD1 for D (5 bases). Trimming shortened V by 3 bases and J by 4 bases, and 12 bases separated the two germline ends. The CDR3 totals 15 residues. Germline CDR1 reads SGHTA; CDR2 reads FQGNSA. The CDR3 here is CASSFPGGVNEKLFF. CDR3 nucleotides: TGTGCCAGCAGCTTTCCCGGGGGGGTTAATGAAAAACTGTTTTTT.

As DNA, the CDR3 is TGCAGCGTTGAGGAGGGGAGGGATGAAAAACTGTTTTTT. It codes for CSVEEGRDEKLFF. V and J are TRBV29-1 and TRBJ1-4; the D gene is possibly TRBD1 (5 bases). Germline V gene lookup returns CDR1 SQVTM and CDR2 ANQGSEA. V lost 3 bases, J lost 6 bases, and 11 bases lay in between. This CDR3 has 13 residues.

This clone was counted a few times. V gene TRBV5-1 combines with J gene TRBJ2-7, with D unclear. CDR3 length equals 11 residues. Germline values: CDR1 SGHRS, CDR2 YFSETQ. Deletions cut 0 bases from V and 6 bases from J, with 4 bases between. The CDR3 DNA follows: TGCGCCAGCAGCTTGGTGCGCGAGCAGTACTTC. Translating it yields CASSLVREQYF. The full variable domain, in which reference TRBV5-1 and TRBJ2-7 provide the parts outside the CDR3, is KAGVTQTPRYLIKTRGQQVTLSCSPISGHRSVSWYQQTPGQGLQFLFEYFSETQRNKGNFPGRFSGRQFSNSRSEMNVSTLELGDSALYLCASSLVREQYFGPGTRLTVT.

The V gene is TRBV30, the J gene TRBJ1-2, with TRBD1 matching over 9 bases. The CDR3 contains 14 residues. CDR1 GTSNPN and CDR2 SVGIG come from the germline V gene (reference sequence). The V segment lost 2 bases and the J segment 8 bases; nucleotides outside the gene matches: 9. CDR3 residues: CAWSYLQGARGYTF. The CDR3 nucleotides are TGTGCCTGGAGTTACTTACAGGGGGCGCGGGGCTACACCTTC.

The rearrangement joins TRBV6-5 to TRBJ2-7; TRBD1 agrees at 8 bases. The CDR3 length is 14 residues. Losses at the gene ends were 6 bases for V and 0 bases for J; bases not matched to a gene: 4. Germline V lookup: CDR1 MNHEY, CDR2 SVGAGI. The chain's CDR3 is CASRSTGGSYEQYF. The CDR3 DNA is TGTGCCAGCAGGTCAACAGGGGGCTCCTACGAGCAGTACTTC.

The genes are TRBV4-1 and TRBJ1-5, with D perhaps TRBD1 (5 bases). Germline V gene data show CDR1 as MGHRA and CDR2 as YSYEKL. The CDR3 runs to 16 residues. The ends were cut back, 4 bases at V and 1 base at J, with 14 bases in the middle. Here the CDR3 reads CASSPDPGFSNQPQHF. In DNA form, the CDR3 reads TGCGCCAGCAGCCCCGACCCAGGGTTCAGCAATCAGCCCCAGCATTTT.

This clone was seen a single time. V usage is TRBV9 and J usage is TRBJ2-4; D remains unclear. The CDR3 length is 15 residues. CDR1 and CDR2 (germline): SGDLS, YYNGEE. Deletions cut 4 bases from V and 1 base from J, with 12 bases between. The chain's CDR3 is CASSYDPGAKNIQYF. The DNA for the CDR3 is TGTGCCAGCAGCTACGACCCCGGGGCCAAAAACATTCAGTACTTC. Looking up the rest from reference TRBV9 and TRBJ2-4 gives the full variable domain: DSGVTQTPKHLITATGQRVTLRCSPRSGDLSVYWYQQSLDQGLQFLIQYYNGEERAKGNILERFSAQQFPDLHSELNLSSLELGDSALYFCASSYDPGAKNIQYFGAGTRLSVL.

The chain recombines TRBV27 with TRBJ1-4; TRBD1 matches 11 bases. CDR1 and CDR2 (germline): MNHEY, SMNVEV (reference sequence). Germline trimming cut 5 bases from V and 8 bases from J; bases unmatched to any gene: 7. The CDR3 loop spans 15 amino acids. The CDR3 reads CASSPDRGHREKLFF. CDR3 in DNA: TGTGCCAGCAGTCCGGACAGGGGGCATAGGGAAAAACTGTTTTTT.

This clone came up a few times. The chain uses TRBV27 and TRBJ2-7, with 9 bases that match TRBD1. This CDR3 is built from 15 residues. The J segment lost 4 bases and the V segment lost 2 bases, leaving 6 bases of the junction unmatched. Germline assignment: CDR1 MNHEY and CDR2 SMNVEV (reference sequence). CDR3 region: CASSLATGGGYEQYF. The CDR3 DNA follows: TGTGCCAGCAGTTTAGCGACAGGGGGAGGGTACGAGCAGTACTTC.

This chain links TRBV7-3 with TRBJ2-7, with TRBD1 matching over 8 bases. Per germline, CDR1 SGHTA and CDR2 FQGTGA. This CDR3 region has 15 residues. V was pared by 5 bases and J by 5 bases, with 11 bases of the junction left unmatched. The CDR3 coding sequence is TGTGCCAGCAGCCTTGCAGCAGGGGGCTACCACGAGCAGTACTTC. This translates into CASSLAAGGYHEQYF.

This clone showed up just once. The chain links TRBV5-4 to TRBJ1-5; 10 positions agree with TRBD1. CDR1 SGHNT and CDR2 YYREEE come from the germline V gene (reference sequence). The J segment lost 4 bases and the V segment lost 4 bases, leaving 2 bases of the junction unmatched. This CDR3 is 14 amino acids long. The CDR3 sequence: CASSPGQGNQPQHF. The CDR3 coding sequence is TGTGCCAGCAGCCCGGGACAGGGGAATCAGCCCCAGCATTTT.

The chain recombines TRBV14 with TRBJ2-7, with D perhaps matching TRBD1 (5 bases). Trimming cost V 5 bases and J 1 base, with 15 bases left between them. CDR1 and CDR2 (germline): SGHDN, FVKESK. This CDR3 is built from 15 residues. Here the CDR3 DNA reads TGTGCCAGCAGCTTTAAAGGACACCAGTCCTACGAGCAGTACTTC. Translation gives CASSFKGHQSYEQYF.

V and J are TRBV6-5 and TRBJ2-7; TRBD2 matches 8 bases. The CDR3 runs 13 residues. CDR1 and CDR2 from the germline V gene are MNHEY and SVGAGI. The V segment lost 7 bases and the J segment 3 bases; nucleotides outside the gene matches: 5. This CDR3 is CASTGGAFYEQYF. In DNA, the CDR3 is TGTGCCAGCACCGGGGGGGCTTTCTACGAGCAGTACTTC.

The V call is TRBV5-1, the J call TRBJ1-3; 8 bases fit TRBD1. CDR3 size: 15 residues. With V trimmed by 2 bases and J by 7 bases, 8 bases remained unmatched. Per germline, CDR1 SGHRS and CDR2 YFSETQ. The CDR3 bases are TGCGCCAGCAGCTTAAACCTGGGACAGGCGAACACCATATATTTT. Translation gives CASSLNLGQANTIYF.

V usage is TRBV29-1 and J usage is TRBJ2-7; perhaps TRBD2 as D (6 bases). Germline CDR1 is SQVTM and CDR2 is ANQGSEA. The V gene lost 4 bases and the J gene lost 2 bases, with 9 bases spanning the gap. The CDR3 has 12 amino acids. For the CDR3, the DNA is TGCAGCGTTGGGGCGGGACCCTACGAGCAGTACTTC. Its protein product is CSVGAGPYEQYF.

This chain connects TRBV5-1 to TRBJ2-7; tentative D call: TRBD2 (7 bases). V lost 0 bases to trimming and J lost 5 bases, with 12 bases between them. Germline-derived CDR1 and CDR2 are SGHRS and YFSETQ. The CDR3 loop spans 14 amino acids. In DNA form, the CDR3 reads TGCGCCAGCAGCTTGGTTACGGGGGGCCACGAGCAGTACTTC. Protein product: CASSLVTGGHEQYF.

The rearrangement joins TRBV6-5 to TRBJ1-1; D is perhaps TRBD1 (6 bases). Between the trimmed V and J ends, which lost 2 bases and 0 bases, there was a span of 10 bases. Per the germline V gene, CDR1 is MNHEY and CDR2 is SVGAGI. The CDR3 consists of 15 residues. For the CDR3, the DNA is TGTGCCAGCAGTTACGAGACAGGAGTGAACACTGAAGCTTTCTTT. As protein: CASSYETGVNTEAFF.

The chain recombines TRBV5-1 with TRBJ1-1; D perhaps matches TRBD1 (6 bases). The CDR3 length is 16 residues. V was pared by 4 bases and J by 5 bases, with 21 bases between. Germline V gives CDR1 SGHRS, CDR2 YFSETQ. Written as DNA, the CDR3 is TGCGCCAGCAGCCTCCACTCCACGACAGGATGGACTGAAGCTTTCTTT. Translated, it gives CASSLHSTTGWTEAFF.

The V and J genes are TRBV24-1 and TRBJ2-1; unclear D gene. This CDR3 spans 16 amino acids. Germline V lookup: CDR1 KGHDR, CDR2 SFDVKD. Trimming pared 4 bases from V and 8 bases from J, leaving 20 bases between. This CDR3 is CATSDPGFNGGDEQFF. CDR3 nucleotides: TGTGCCACCAGTGACCCCGGGTTTAACGGCGGAGATGAGCAGTTCTTC.

The genes are TRBV6-4 and TRBJ1-1; 9 positions agree with TRBD1. Germline loops: CDR1 MRHNA, CDR2 SNTAGT. V shed 6 bases, J shed 5 bases, and the junction held 7 bases outside the gene matches. The CDR3 runs 14 residues. As DNA, the CDR3 is TGTGCCAGCAGCAAGGAGGGGACAGGGACTGAAGCTTTCTTT. Translated, it gives CASSKEGTGTEAFF.

This clone occurred once. The chain couples TRBV19 to TRBJ1-6; 9 nucleotides agree with TRBD1. The V segment lost 8 bases and the J segment 5 bases; nucleotides outside the gene matches: 4. CDR1 LNHDA and CDR2 SQIVND come from the germline V gene (reference sequence). The CDR3 length is 14 residues. The CDR3 sequence is CASSRTGDNSPLHF. The CDR3 nucleotides read TGTGCCAGTTCTCGGACAGGGGATAATTCACCCCTCCACTTT.

CDR3 region: CASSLRSAGGNQPQHF. The CDR3 DNA follows: TGTGCCAGCAGCTTGCGTTCGGCGGGGGGCAATCAGCCCCAGCATTTT. The genes are TRBV5-5 and TRBJ1-5; weak D call: TRBD1 (5 bases). V was shortened by 1 base and J by 2 bases, with 13 bases between the two germline ends. Germline loops: CDR1 SGHKS, CDR2 YYEKEE (reference sequence). The CDR3 runs 16 residues.

J is TRBJ2-1 and V is TRBV4-1, with 8 nucleotides matching TRBD1. Germline-derived CDR1 and CDR2 are MGHRA and YSYEKL. This CDR3 region has 16 residues. The J segment lost 3 bases and the V segment lost 2 bases, leaving 6 bases of the junction unmatched. The CDR3 nucleotides are TGCGCCAGCAGCCAACCCGACAGGGGTCTCTACAATGAGCAGTTCTTC. It is translated as CASSQPDRGLYNEQFF.

This clone was counted a few times. This sample also contains other DNA sequences that code for the same CDR3. This rearrangement joins TRBV11-2 to TRBJ1-2; D might be TRBD1 (6 bases). The germline CDR1 and CDR2 sequences are SGHAT and FQNNGV. The CDR3 has 12 amino acids. Trimming took off 3 bases at V and 8 bases at J, with 10 bases between the two ends. CDR3 amino acids: CASSLQGYGYTF. In nucleotides, the CDR3 is TGTGCCAGCAGCTTGCAGGGGTACGGCTACACCTTC. Combining the CDR3 with reference TRBV11-2 and TRBJ1-2 gives the whole variable domain EAGVAQSPRYKIIEKRQSVAFWCNPISGHATLYWYQQILGQGPKLLIQFQNNGVVDDSQLPKDRFSAERLKGVDSTLKIQPAKLEDSAVYLCASSLQGYGYTFGSGTRLTVV.

This clone occurred a few times. CDR3 in DNA: TGTGCCAGCAGCGTAGGAGCGGGACCCTACGAGCAGTACTTC. It translates to CASSVGAGPYEQYF. The V gene is TRBV9, the J gene TRBJ2-7; 7 bases are shared with TRBD2. V shed 0 bases, J shed 2 bases, and the junction held 2 bases outside the gene matches. Germline V gene lookup returns CDR1 SGDLS and CDR2 YYNGEE. This CDR3 comprises 14 residues. Using reference TRBV9 and TRBJ2-7 for the parts outside the CDR3, the full variable domain is DSGVTQTPKHLITATGQRVTLRCSPRSGDLSVYWYQQSLDQGLQFLIQYYNGEERAKGNILERFSAQQFPDLHSELNLSSLELGDSALYFCASSVGAGPYEQYFGPGTRLTVT.

This rearrangement joins TRBV29-1 to TRBJ1-1; 12 nucleotides line up with TRBD1. The germline gives CDR1 SQVTM, CDR2 ANQGSEA. Trimming cost V 5 bases and J 6 bases; bases outside gene matches: 4. This CDR3 is built from 13 residues. The CDR3 DNA reads as TGCAGCGTTCGGGACAGGGGGCTCGCTGAAGCTTTCTTT. Amino acids: CSVRDRGLAEAFF.

The V gene is TRBV7-9, the J gene TRBJ2-5; 10 bases agree with TRBD1. The V gene's germline CDR1 is SEHNR and CDR2 FQNEAQ (reference sequence). This CDR3 comprises 14 residues. Trimming at V came to 4 bases and at J to 3 bases, leaving 2 bases not matched to a gene. As DNA, the CDR3 is TGTGCCAGCAGCTGGGGACAGGGGAAAGAGACCCAGTACTTC. It specifies CASSWGQGKETQYF.